The 8 T cell receptor beta chains below all came from one sample that was sequenced in a study of T cells in Graves' hyperthyroidism and ophthalmopathy. TCR beta CDR3 regions were amplified from RNA. Researchers ran a first-round RT-PCR on the TCR CDR3 using the HTBI primer set. TCRdb reprocessed the multiplex PCR reads with MiXCR, giving one entry per CDR3 protein. The sample records approximately 530,000 distinct CDR3 sequences, over 15% being singletons. The sample taken for sequencing was blood. All receptors come from a woman under 30 with Graves' hyperthyroidism.

The chain joins TRBV20-1 to TRBJ2-5; perhaps TRBD2 as D (5 bases). Germline V gene sequence: CDR1 DFQATT, CDR2 SNEGSKA (reference sequence). This CDR3 is 19 amino acids long. The V end was cut by 3 bases, the J end by 1 base, with 27 bases between. In nucleotides, the CDR3 is TGCAGTGCTAGGGGCCTTTTTGATTCTACTAGGCAGATCCAAGAGACCCAGTACTTC. Its translation: CSARGLFDSTRQIQETQYF.

This clonotype was detected many times. The chain has TRBV12-5 and TRBJ2-3; D perhaps matches TRBD2 (6 bases). CDR1 and CDR2 (germline): LGHNT, FRNRAP. The ends were cut back, 5 bases at V and 0 bases at J, with 18 bases in the middle. This CDR3 contains 17 residues. CDR3 protein: CASGNPFGGSSTDTQYF. The CDR3 DNA sequence: TGTGCTAGTGGTAACCCCTTCGGGGGATCCAGCACAGATACGCAGTATTTT.

This clonotype has a count of ten or more. The V call is TRBV18, the J call TRBJ1-1; no reliable D call. The V and J ends lost 6 bases and 0 bases respectively, with 20 bases between them. The V gene's germline CDR1 is KGHSH and CDR2 LQKENI. The CDR3 length is 17 residues. DNA of the CDR3: TGTGCCAGCTCTCTCTTAAACTCGGATCCCATGAACACTGAAGCTTTCTTT. It yields the protein CASSLLNSDPMNTEAFF.

V and J are TRBV20-1 and TRBJ1-6; 9 bases agree with TRBD1. Per germline, CDR1 DFQATT and CDR2 SNEGSKA (reference sequence). The trim removed 1 base at V and 7 bases at J, leaving 5 bases unmatched. The CDR3 has 15 amino acids. The DNA of the CDR3 is TGCAGTGCTAGAGGGGGGACAGGGAAAAATTCACCCCTCCACTTT. Its protein product is CSARGGTGKNSPLHF.

In its sample, this clonotype was seen many times. The rearrangement links TRBV20-1 to TRBJ2-7, with 9 bases fitting TRBD1. The CDR3 contains 14 residues. The germline gives CDR1 DFQATT, CDR2 SNEGSKA (reference sequence). The ends lost 1 base at V and 5 bases at J; junction bases unmatched: 6. The CDR3 sequence: CSARGTGDYHEQYF. In DNA, the CDR3 is TGCAGTGCTAGAGGGACAGGGGACTACCACGAGCAGTACTTC.

This clonotype was seen many times. The rearrangement joins TRBV15 to TRBJ1-2; 8 bases align to TRBD1. This CDR3 is 16 amino acids long. Unmatched junction bases numbered 12, after V lost 5 bases and J lost 4 bases. Per the germline V gene, CDR1 is LNHNV and CDR2 is YYDKDF (reference sequence). DNA of the CDR3: TGTGCCACCAGCCCCCGCCGGACAGGGAGGCGCTATGGCTACACCTTC. This sequence encodes CATSPRRTGRRYGYTF. The complete variable domain, with remaining parts taken from reference TRBV15 and TRBJ1-2, reads DAMVIQNPRYQVTQFGKPVTLSCSQTLNHNVMYWYQQKSSQAPKLLFHYYDKDFNNEADTPDNFQSRRPNTSFCFLDIRSPGLGDTAMYLCATSPRRTGRRYGYTFGSGTRLTVV.

This chain links TRBV12-5 with TRBJ1-2; 10 bases are shared with TRBD1. The germline V gene has CDR1 LGHNT and CDR2 FRNRAP. V trimming: 4 bases; J trimming: 0 bases; junction bases outside the gene matches: 5. This CDR3 comprises 16 residues. The CDR3 nucleotides read TGTGCTAGTGGTTGGACAGGGGGACAGTCTAACTATGGCTACACCTTC. Residues: CASGWTGGQSNYGYTF.

This clonotype appeared many times. The chain combines TRBV6-1 with TRBJ2-3; D uncertain. Trimming cost V 8 bases and J 4 bases, with 13 bases left between them. The V gene's germline CDR1 is MNHNS and CDR2 SASEGT. This CDR3 has 13 residues. The CDR3 DNA sequence: TGTGCCAGCGGCCAGCTGCTCGCAGATACGCAGTATTTT. Translated: CASGQLLADTQYF.